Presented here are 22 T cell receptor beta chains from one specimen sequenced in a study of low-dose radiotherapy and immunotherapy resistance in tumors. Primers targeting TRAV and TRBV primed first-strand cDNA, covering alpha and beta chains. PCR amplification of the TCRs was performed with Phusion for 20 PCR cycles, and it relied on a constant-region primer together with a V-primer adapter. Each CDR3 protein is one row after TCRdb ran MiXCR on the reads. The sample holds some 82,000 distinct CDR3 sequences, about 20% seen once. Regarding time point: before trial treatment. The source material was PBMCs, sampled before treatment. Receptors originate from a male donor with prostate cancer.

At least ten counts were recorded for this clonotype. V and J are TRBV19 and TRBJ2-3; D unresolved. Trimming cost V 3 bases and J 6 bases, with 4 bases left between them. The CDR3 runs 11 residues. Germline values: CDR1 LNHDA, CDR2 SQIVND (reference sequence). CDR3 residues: CASSIRDTQYF. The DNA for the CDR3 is TGTGCCAGTAGTATTAGGGATACGCAGTATTTT.

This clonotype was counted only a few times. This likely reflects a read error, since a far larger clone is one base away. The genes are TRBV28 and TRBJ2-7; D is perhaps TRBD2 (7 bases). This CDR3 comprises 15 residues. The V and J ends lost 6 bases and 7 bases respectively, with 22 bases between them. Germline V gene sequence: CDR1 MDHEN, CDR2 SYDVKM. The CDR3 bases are TGTGCCAGCAGCCAACCTAAGGGGGGGGACGTGGAGCAGTACTTC. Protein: CASSQPKGGDVEQYF.

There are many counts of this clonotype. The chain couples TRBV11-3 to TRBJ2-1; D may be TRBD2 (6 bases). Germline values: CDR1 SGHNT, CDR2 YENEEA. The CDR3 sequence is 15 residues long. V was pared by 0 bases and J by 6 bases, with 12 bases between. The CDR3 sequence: CASSLEGGLGNEQFF. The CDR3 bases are TGTGCCAGCAGCTTAGAGGGGGGTCTTGGCAATGAGCAGTTCTTC.

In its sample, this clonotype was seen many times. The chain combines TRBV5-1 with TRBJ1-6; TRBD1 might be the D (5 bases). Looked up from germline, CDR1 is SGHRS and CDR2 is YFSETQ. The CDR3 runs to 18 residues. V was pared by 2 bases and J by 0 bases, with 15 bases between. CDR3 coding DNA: TGCGCCAGCAGCTTCGCTGGGGGAAAGAGCTCCTATAATTCACCCCTCCACTTT. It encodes CASSFAGGKSSYNSPLHF.

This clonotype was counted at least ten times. Here the CDR3 DNA reads TGTGCCAGCAGCTTCGGACAGGCCCCCACCTACGAGCAGTACTTC. This sequence encodes CASSFGQAPTYEQYF. The chain links TRBV13 to TRBJ2-7; 7 bases match TRBD1. Germline assignment: CDR1 PRHDT and CDR2 FYEKMQ (reference sequence). The CDR3 length is 15 residues. Trimming took 3 bases from V and 2 from J; bases not matched to a gene: 7.

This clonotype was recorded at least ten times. CDR3 sequence (DNA): TGTGCCAGCAGTTGGGGTGGGAATCAGCCCCAGCATTTT. It is translated as CASSWGGNQPQHF. This chain connects TRBV28 to TRBJ1-5; D unclear. Germline loops: CDR1 MDHEN, CDR2 SYDVKM. V lost 4 bases, J lost 4 bases, and 8 bases lay in between. The CDR3 is 13 amino acids. The full variable domain, rest sourced from reference TRBV28 and TRBJ1-5, is DVKVTQSSRYLVKRTGEKVFLECVQDMDHENMFWYRQDPGLGLRLIYFSYDVKMKEKGDIPEGYSVSREKKERFSLILESASTNQTSMYLCASSWGGNQPQHFGDGTRLSIL.

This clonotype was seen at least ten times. As DNA, the CDR3 is TGTGCCAGCAGCTCCGGGGGACCCACAGATACGCAGTATTTT. Its translation: CASSSGGPTDTQYF. This chain links TRBV11-3 with TRBJ2-3; D might be TRBD2 (6 bases). Germline CDR1 SGHNT, CDR2 YENEEA. V lost 4 bases and J lost 2, with 10 bases in between. The CDR3 has 14 amino acids.

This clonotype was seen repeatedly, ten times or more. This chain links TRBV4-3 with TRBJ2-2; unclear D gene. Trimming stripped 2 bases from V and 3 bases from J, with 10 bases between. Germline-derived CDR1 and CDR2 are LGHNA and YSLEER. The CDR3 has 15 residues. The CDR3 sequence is CASSQTNTYTGELFF. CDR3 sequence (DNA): TGCGCCAGCAGCCAAACAAACACTTACACCGGGGAGCTGTTTTTT.

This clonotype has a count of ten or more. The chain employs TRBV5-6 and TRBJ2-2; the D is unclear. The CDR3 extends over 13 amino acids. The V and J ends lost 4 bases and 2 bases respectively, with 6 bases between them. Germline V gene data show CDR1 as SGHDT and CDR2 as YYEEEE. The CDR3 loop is CASSGVNTGELFF. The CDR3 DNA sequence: TGTGCCAGCAGCGGGGTTAACACCGGGGAGCTGTTTTTT.

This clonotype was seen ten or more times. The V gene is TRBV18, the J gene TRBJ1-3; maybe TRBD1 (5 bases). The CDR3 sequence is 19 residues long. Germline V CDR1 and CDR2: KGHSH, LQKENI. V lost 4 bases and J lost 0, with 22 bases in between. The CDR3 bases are TGTGCCAGCTCACGCGCGGGGGGAGTCGGATCGCTCTCTGGAAACACCATATATTTT. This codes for CASSRAGGVGSLSGNTIYF.

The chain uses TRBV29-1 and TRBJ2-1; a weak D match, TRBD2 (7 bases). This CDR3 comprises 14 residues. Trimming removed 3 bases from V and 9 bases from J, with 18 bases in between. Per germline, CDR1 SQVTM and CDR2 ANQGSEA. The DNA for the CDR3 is TGCAGCGTTGAGGGGGCGGGGGTGCACAGTGAGCAGTTCTTC. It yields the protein CSVEGAGVHSEQFF.

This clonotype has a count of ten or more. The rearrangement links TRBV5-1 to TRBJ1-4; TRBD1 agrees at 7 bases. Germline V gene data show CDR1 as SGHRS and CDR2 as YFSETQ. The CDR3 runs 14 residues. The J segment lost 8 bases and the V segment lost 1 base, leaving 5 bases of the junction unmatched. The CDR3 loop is CASSLTGAEEKLFF. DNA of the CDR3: TGCGCCAGCAGCTTGACAGGGGCCGAAGAAAAACTGTTTTTT.

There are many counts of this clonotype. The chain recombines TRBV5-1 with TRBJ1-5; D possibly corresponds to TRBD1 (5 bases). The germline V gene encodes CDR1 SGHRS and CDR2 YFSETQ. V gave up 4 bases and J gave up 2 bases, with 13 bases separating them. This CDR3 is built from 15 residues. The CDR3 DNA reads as TGCGCCAGCAGCGTGGACCCGGGGGGCAATCAGCCCCAGCATTTT. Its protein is CASSVDPGGNQPQHF.

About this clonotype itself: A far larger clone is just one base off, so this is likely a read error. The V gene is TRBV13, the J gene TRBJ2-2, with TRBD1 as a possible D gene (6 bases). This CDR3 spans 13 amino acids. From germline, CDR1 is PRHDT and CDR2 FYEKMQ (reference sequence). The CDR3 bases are TGTGCCAGCAGCGAACAGGGCACCGCGGAGCTGTTTTTT. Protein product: CASSEQGTAELFF.

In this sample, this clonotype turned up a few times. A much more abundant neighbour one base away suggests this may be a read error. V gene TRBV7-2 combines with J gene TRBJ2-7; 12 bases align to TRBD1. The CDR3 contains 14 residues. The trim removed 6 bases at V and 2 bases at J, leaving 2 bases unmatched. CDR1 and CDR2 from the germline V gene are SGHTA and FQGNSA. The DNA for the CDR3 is TGTGCCAGCAGGGGGACAGGGGGCCCCTACGAGCAGTACTTC. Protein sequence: CASRGTGGPYEQYF.

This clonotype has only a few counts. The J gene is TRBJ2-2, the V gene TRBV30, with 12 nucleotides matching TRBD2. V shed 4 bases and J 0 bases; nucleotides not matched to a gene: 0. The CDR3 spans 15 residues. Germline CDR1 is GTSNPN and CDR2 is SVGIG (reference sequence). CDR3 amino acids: CAWTSGRANTGELFF. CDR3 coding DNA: TGTGCCTGGACTAGCGGGAGGGCGAACACCGGGGAGCTGTTTTTT.

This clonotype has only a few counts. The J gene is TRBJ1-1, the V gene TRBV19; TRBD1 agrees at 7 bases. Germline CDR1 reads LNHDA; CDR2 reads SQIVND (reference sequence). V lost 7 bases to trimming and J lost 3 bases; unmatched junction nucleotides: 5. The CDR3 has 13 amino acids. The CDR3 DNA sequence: TGTGCCAGTAAAAAGGGGGCGGACACTGAAGCTTTCTTT. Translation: CASKKGADTEAFF.

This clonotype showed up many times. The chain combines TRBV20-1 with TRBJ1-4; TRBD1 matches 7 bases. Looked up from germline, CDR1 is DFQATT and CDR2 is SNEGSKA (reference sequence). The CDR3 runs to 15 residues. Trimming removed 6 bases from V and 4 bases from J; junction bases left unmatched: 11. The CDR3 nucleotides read TGCAGTGCCGAGCTACCGGGACAGATTAATGAAAAACTGTTTTTT. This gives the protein CSAELPGQINEKLFF.

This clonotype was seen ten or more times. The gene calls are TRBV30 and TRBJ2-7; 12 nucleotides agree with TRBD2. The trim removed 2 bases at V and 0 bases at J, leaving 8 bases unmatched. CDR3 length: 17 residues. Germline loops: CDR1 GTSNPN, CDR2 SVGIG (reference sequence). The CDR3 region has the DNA TGTGCCTGGAGTACCTCCGGGACTAGCGGGTACTCCTACGAGCAGTACTTC. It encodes CAWSTSGTSGYSYEQYF.

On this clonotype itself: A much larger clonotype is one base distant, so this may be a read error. CDR3 region: CASGLTTGTNEKLFF. The CDR3 region has the DNA TGTGCCAGCGGCTTGACGACAGGGACAAATGAAAAACTGTTTTTT. J is TRBJ1-4 and V is TRBV7-9, with 7 bases lining up with TRBD1. This CDR3 region has 15 residues. CDR1 is SEHNR, CDR2 FQNEAQ, per germline (reference sequence).

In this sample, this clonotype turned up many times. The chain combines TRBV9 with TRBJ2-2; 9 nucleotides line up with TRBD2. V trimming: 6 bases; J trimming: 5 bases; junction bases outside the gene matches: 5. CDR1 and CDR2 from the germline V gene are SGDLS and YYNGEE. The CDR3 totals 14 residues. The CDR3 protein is CASTRSGSTGELFF. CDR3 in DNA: TGTGCCAGCACCCGTAGCGGGAGTACCGGGGAGCTGTTTTTT.

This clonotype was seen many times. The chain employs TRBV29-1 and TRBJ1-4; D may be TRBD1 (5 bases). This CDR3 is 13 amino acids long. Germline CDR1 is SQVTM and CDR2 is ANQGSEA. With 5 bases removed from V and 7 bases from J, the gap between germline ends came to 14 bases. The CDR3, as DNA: TGCAGCGTTTGGGGCGGGGGGAGTGAAAAACTGTTTTTT. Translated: CSVWGGGSEKLFF.